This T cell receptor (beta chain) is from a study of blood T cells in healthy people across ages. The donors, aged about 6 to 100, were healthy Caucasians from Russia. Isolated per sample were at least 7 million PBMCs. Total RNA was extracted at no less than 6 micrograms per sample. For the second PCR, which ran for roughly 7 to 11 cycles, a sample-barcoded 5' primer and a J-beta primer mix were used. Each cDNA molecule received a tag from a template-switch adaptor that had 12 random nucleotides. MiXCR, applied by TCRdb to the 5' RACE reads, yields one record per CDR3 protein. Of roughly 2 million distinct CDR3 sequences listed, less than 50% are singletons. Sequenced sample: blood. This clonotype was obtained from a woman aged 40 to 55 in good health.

The CDR3 sequence: CASREGLDTEAFF. Here the CDR3 DNA reads TGTGCCAGCCGCGAGGGGTTGGACACTGAAGCTTTCTTT. The V and J genes are TRBV6-6 and TRBJ1-1; possibly TRBD1 for D (5 bases). The germline V and J ends were trimmed by 8 bases and 3 bases, with 13 bases remaining between them. Germline-derived CDR1 and CDR2 are MNHNY and SVGAGI (reference sequence). The CDR3 contains 13 residues.